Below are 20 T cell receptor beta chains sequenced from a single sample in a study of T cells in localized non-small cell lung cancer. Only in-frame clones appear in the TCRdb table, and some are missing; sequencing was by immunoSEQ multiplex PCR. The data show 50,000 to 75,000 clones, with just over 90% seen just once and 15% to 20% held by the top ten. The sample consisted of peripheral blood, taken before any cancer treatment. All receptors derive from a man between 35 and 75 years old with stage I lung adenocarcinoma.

In DNA form, the CDR3 reads TGTGCCTGGAGTGTACAGTGGGACAGGGGCTACGAGCAGTACTTC. It specifies CAWSVQWDRGYEQYF. The chain couples TRBV30 to TRBJ2-7; 10 bases align to TRBD1. This CDR3 has 15 amino acids. The V and J ends lost 0 bases and 3 bases, in that order; junction bases with no gene match: 5. Looked up from germline, CDR1 is GTSNPN and CDR2 is SVGIG (reference sequence).

The DNA of the CDR3 is TGTGCCAGCAGTGAGGGACAGGGGCGATCTGGAAACACCATATATTTT. Its translation: CASSEGQGRSGNTIYF. The rearrangement uses TRBV2 and TRBJ1-3; TRBD1 aligns across 10 bases. The length of the CDR3 is 16 residues. CDR1 is SNHLY and CDR2 is FYNNEI in the germline V gene. J was trimmed by 1 base and V by 3 bases; bases with no gene match: 3.

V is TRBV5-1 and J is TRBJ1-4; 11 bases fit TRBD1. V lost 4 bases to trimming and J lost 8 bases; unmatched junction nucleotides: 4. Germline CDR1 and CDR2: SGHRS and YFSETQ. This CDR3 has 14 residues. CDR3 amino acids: CASSADRGREKLFF. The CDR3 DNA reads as TGCGCCAGCAGCGCGGACAGGGGGCGAGAAAAACTGTTTTTT.

Here the CDR3 DNA reads TGTGCCAGCAGTGTTGGGAGGACCGGGGAGCTGTTTTTT. It yields the protein CASSVGRTGELFF. V usage is TRBV2 and J usage is TRBJ2-2, with a tentative D call TRBD2 (6 bases). The CDR3 runs 13 residues. Trimming cost V 4 bases and J 5 bases, with 8 bases left between them. The V gene's germline CDR1 is SNHLY and CDR2 FYNNEI.

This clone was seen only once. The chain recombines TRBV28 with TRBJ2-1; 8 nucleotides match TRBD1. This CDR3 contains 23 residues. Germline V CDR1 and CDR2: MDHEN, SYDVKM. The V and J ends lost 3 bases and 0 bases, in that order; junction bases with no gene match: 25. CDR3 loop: CASSFRSFSGQVPQPLSYNEQFF. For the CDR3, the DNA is TGTGCCAGCAGTTTCCGCAGTTTTTCGGGACAGGTACCCCAACCCCTCTCCTACAATGAGCAGTTCTTC.

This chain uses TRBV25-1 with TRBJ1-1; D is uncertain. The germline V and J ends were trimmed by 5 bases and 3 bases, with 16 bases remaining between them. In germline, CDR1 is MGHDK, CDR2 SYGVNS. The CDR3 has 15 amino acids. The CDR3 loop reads CASSRGWVADTEAFF. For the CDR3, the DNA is TGTGCCAGCAGTCGCGGGTGGGTGGCGGACACTGAAGCTTTCTTT.

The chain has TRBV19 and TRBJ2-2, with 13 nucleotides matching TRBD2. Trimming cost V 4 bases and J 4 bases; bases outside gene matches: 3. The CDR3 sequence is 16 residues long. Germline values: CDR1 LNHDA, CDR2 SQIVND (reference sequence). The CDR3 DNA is TGTGCCAGTAGTACGACTAGCGGGAGGCTCACCGGGGAGCTGTTTTTT. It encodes CASSTTSGRLTGELFF.

Written as DNA, the CDR3 is TGTGCCAGCAGTGAAACAGGGAGCACCCACGAGCAGTACTTC. Translation: CASSETGSTHEQYF. This rearrangement joins TRBV25-1 to TRBJ2-7; perhaps TRBD1 as D (6 bases). The CDR3 has 14 residues. CDR1 and CDR2 (germline): MGHDK, SYGVNS. The V and J ends lost 2 bases and 5 bases respectively, with 13 bases between them.

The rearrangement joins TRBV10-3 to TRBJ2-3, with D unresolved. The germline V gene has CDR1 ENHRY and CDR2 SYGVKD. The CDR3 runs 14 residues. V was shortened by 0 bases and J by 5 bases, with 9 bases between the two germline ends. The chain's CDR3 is CAISESSELDTQYF. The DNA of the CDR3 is TGTGCCATCAGTGAGTCCTCTGAGTTAGATACGCAGTATTTT.

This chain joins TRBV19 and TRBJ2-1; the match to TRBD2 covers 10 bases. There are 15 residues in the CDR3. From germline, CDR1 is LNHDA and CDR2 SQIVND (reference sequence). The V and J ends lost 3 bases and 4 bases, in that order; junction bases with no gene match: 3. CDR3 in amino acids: CASSMSSGGYNEQFF. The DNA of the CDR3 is TGTGCCAGTAGTATGTCTAGCGGGGGTTACAATGAGCAGTTCTTC.

The CDR3 reads CASSRRDTNYGYTF. The CDR3, as DNA: TGTGCCAGCAGTCGCCGGGACACTAACTATGGCTACACCTTC. V is TRBV6-5 and J is TRBJ1-2; D perhaps matches TRBD1 (6 bases). This CDR3 is built from 14 residues. V was shortened by 5 bases and J by 0 bases, with 10 bases between the two germline ends. The germline V gene has CDR1 MNHEY and CDR2 SVGAGI.

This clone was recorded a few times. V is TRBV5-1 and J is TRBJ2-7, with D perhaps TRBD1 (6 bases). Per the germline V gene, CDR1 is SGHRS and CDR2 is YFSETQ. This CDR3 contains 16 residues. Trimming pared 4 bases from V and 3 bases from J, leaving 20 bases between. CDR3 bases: TGCGCCAGCAGCCCGGGAAGACAGGAAGAATTCTACGAGCAGTACTTC. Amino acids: CASSPGRQEEFYEQYF.

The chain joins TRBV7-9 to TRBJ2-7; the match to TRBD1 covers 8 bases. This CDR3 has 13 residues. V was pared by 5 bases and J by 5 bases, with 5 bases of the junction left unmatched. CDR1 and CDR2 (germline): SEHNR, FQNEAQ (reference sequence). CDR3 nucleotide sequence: TGTGCCAGCAGCAACACAGGGGGTCACGAGCAGTACTTC. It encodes CASSNTGGHEQYF.

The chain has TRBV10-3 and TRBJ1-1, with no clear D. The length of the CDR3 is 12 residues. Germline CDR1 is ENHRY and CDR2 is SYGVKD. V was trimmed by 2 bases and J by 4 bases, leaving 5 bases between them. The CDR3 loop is CAISEGSTEAFF. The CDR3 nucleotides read TGTGCCATCAGTGAGGGGAGCACTGAAGCTTTCTTT.

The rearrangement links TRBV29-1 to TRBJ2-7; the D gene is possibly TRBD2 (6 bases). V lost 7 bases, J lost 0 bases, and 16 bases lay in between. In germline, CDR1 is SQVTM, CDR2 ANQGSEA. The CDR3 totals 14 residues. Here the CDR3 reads CSAGDSWSSYEQYF. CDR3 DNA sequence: TGCAGCGCCGGGGACTCCTGGAGCTCCTACGAGCAGTACTTC.

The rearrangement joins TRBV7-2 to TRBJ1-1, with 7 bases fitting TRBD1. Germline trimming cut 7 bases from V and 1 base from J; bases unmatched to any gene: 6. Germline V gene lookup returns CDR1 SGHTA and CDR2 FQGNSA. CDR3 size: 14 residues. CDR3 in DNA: TGTGCCAGCAACCAGAGGGACAGGAACACTGAAGCTTTCTTT. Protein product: CASNQRDRNTEAFF. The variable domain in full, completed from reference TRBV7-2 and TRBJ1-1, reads GAGVSQSPSNKVTEKGKDVELRCDPISGHTALYWYRQSLGQGLEFLIYFQGNSAPDKSGLPSDRFSAERTGGSVSTLTIQRTQQEDSAVYLCASNQRDRNTEAFFGQGTRLTVV.

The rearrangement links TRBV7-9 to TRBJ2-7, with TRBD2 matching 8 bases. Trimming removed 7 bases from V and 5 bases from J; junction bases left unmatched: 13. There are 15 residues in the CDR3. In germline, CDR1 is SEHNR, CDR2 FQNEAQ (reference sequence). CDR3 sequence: CASTSGSGAPHEQYF. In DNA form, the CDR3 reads TGTGCCAGCACCTCGGGTAGCGGGGCACCCCACGAGCAGTACTTC.

This CDR3 is CASSVRPWGDEQFF. The CDR3 nucleotides are TGCGCCAGCAGCGTCCGGCCTTGGGGGGATGAGCAGTTCTTC. The V call is TRBV5-1, the J call TRBJ2-1, with TRBD2 as a possible D gene (6 bases). CDR1 and CDR2 from the germline V gene are SGHRS and YFSETQ. The CDR3 has 14 residues. V lost 4 bases and J lost 8, with 16 bases in between.

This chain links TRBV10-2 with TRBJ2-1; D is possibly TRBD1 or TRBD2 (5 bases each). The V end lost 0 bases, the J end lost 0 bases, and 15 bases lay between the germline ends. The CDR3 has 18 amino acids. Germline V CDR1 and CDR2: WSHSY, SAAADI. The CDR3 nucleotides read TGCGCCAGCAGTGAGTCGCCTCCGGGGCGTGACTCCTACAATGAGCAGTTCTTC. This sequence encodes CASSESPPGRDSYNEQFF.

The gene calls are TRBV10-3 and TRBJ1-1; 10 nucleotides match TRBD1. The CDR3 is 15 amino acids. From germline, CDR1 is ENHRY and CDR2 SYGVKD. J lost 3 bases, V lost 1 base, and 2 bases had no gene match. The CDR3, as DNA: TGTGCCATCAGTGAGTTAGGGACAGGGGACACTGAAGCTTTCTTT. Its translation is CAISELGTGDTEAFF.